The entry below describes one T cell receptor (beta chain). The clone's antigen remains unknown. No quality values exist for individual bases; no much larger clone is one base distant. The data derive from a study of OX40 agonist ivuxolimab in advanced cancers. A note on the overall study: Ivuxolimab was a fully human IgG2 agonistic monoclonal antibody targeting the costimulatory receptor OX40 (CD134). Intravenous ivuxolimab was administered to patients every 2 weeks at six dose levels: 0.01, 0.1, 0.3, 1.5, 3 and 10 mg/kg. Of the approximately 50 dose-escalation patients, hepatocellular carcinoma was present in about 20, melanoma in around 15, renal cell carcinoma in 9 and head and neck cancer in 9. In the dose-escalation cohort, 82.7% of patients were male, and the mean age was roughly 60 years, with a range of about 23 to 85. Patients were allowed to have had prior anti-PD-1, anti-PD-L1 or anti-CTLA-4 therapy, and less than 45% of the dose-escalation patients had previously received checkpoint inhibitors. Three dose-escalation patients achieved partial responses, one with hepatocellular carcinoma and two with cutaneous melanoma. The purpose of peripheral TCRbeta sequencing was to test whether ivuxolimab changed TCR sequence diversity and led to clonal T-cell expansion. The paper reports the monotherapy dose-escalation portion (N of about 52 patients) of the phase I ivuxolimab trial. Findings and caveats that apply to the study as a whole: Antigen specificity was not determined for the clonally expanded peripheral T cells. In the 0.1-3.0 mg/kg groups, partial responders had among the lowest normalized peripheral clonal expansion, particularly in CD8+ T cells. After ivuxolimab, more expanded clones were found on average in CD8+ T cells than in CD4+ T cells. At doses of 0.1 to 3.0 mg/kg, clonal expansion of both CD4+ and CD8+ blood T cells was observed from baseline to week 6. Low levels of normalized T-cell clonal expansion were also seen in some patients who did not respond.

Spanning cysteine to phenylalanine, the CDR3 consists of 12 amino acids. Left in the record is the CDR3 DNA by itself, 36 bases read in frame from the first base. V sheds 1 base and J sheds 7 bases, leaving 8 bases between their ends. The germline V gene specifies SGHTA as CDR1 and FQGNSA as CDR2. Patients with a history of autoimmune disease or receiving systemic immunosuppression were excluded from the trial. Peripheral blood for TCR sequencing was collected from all dose cohorts at baseline, on cycle 4 day 1, and on cycle 7 day 1. Samples were obtained from an open-label, multicenter, first-in-human phase I dose-escalation trial of ivuxolimab. Adults with locally advanced or metastatic head and neck squamous cell, hepatocellular, melanoma or renal cell carcinoma were enrolled in the trial. Before TCR sequencing, CD4+ T cells and CD8+ T cells were sorted from peripheral blood as separate populations.

Genomic DNA was extracted from sorted cells for sequencing of the TCRbeta CDR3 region. TCRbeta CDR3 regions were sequenced using the immunoSEQ Assay. What TCRdb holds here is the immuneACCESS table cut down to in-frame rearrangements. Part of the clones is not present; checked against another copy, under half of the missing clones reflect an unresolved V gene, and the others are unexplained. Here the sample has fewer than 120,000 clones; approximately 89% occur a single time. Approximately 0.29% of the sample goes to the ten largest clones. Here the sequenced sample was CD4+ or CD8+ T cells sorted from blood, taken in a trial of the OX40 agonist ivuxolimab. This TCR was recovered from an adult with an advanced solid tumor such as melanoma, head and neck, liver or kidney cancer. The rearranged chain carries TRBV7-2 and TRBJ2-7, with no D gene named confidently. The DNA reads TGTGCCAGCAGCTTAGATAGTTGGGAGCAGTACTTC. This is translated as CASSLDSWEQYF.